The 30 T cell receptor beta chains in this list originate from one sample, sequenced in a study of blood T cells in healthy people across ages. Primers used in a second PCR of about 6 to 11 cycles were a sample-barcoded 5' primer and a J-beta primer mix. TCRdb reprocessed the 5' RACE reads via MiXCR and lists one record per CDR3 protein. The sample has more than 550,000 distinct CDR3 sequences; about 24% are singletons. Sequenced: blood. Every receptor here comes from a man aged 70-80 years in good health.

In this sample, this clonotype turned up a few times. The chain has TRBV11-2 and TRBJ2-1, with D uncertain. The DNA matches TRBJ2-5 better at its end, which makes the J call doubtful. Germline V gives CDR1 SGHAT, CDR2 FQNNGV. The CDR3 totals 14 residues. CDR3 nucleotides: TGTGCCAGCAGCTTAAGTACCGCCCGGGAGACCCAGTACTTC. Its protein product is CASSLSTARETQYF.

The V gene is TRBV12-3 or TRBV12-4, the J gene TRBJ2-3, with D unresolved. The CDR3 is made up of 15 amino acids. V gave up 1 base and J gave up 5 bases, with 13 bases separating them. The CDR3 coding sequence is TGTGCCAGCAGTTTAGGAGGAGTAGTCGGAGATACGCAGTATTTT. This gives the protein CASSLGGVVGDTQYF.

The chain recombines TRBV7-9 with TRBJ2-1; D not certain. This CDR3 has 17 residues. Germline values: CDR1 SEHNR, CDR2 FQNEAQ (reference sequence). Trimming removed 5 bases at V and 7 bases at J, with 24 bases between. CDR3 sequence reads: CASSPPLTGPLGNEQFF. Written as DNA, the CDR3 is TGTGCCAGCAGCCCCCCTTTGACGGGTCCCCTGGGGAATGAGCAGTTCTTC.

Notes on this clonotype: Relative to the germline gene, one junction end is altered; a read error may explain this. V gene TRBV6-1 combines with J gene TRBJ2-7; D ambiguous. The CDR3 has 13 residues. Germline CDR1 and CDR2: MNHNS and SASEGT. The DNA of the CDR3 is TGTGCCAGCCTTAACTTGGTCTCCTACGACCAGTACTTC. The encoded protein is CASLNLVSYDQYF.

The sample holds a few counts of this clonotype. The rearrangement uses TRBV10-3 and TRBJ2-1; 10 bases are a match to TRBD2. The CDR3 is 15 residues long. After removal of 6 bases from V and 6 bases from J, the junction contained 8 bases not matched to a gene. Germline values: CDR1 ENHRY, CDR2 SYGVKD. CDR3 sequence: CAISRTSGTSNEQFF. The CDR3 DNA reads TGTGCCATCAGCCGGACTAGCGGTACCAGCAATGAGCAGTTCTTC.

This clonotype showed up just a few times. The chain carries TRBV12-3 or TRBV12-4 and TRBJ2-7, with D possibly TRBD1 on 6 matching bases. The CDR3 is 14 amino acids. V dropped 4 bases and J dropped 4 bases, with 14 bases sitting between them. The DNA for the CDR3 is TGTGCCAGCAGTTCCACCGGACAGAAATACGAGCAGTACTTC. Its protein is CASSSTGQKYEQYF.

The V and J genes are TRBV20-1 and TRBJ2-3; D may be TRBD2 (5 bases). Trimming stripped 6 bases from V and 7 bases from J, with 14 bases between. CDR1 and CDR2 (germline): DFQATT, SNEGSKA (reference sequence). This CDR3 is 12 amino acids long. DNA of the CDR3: TGCAGTGCCACTGAATCGGGGTATACGCAGTATTTT. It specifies CSATESGYTQYF.

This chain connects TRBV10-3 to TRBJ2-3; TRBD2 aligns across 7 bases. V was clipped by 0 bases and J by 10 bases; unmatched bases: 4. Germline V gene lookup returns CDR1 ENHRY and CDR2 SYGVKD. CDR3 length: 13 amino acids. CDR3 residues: CAISESGGDAQYF. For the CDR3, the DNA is TGTGCCATCAGTGAGTCGGGGGGGGATGCGCAGTATTTT.

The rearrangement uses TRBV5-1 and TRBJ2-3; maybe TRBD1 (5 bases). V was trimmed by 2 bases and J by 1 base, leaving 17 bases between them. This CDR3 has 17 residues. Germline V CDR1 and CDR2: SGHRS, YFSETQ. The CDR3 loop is CASSFMVDVGGTDTQYF. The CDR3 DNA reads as TGCGCCAGCAGCTTTATGGTCGATGTAGGGGGCACAGATACGCAGTATTTT.

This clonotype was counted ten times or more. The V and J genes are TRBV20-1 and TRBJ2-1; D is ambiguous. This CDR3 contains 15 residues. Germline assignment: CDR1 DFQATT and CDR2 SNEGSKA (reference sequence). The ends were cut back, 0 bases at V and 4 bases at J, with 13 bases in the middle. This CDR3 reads CSARDHRQVYNEQFF. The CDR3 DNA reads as TGCAGTGCTAGAGATCATCGGCAGGTTTACAATGAGCAGTTCTTC.

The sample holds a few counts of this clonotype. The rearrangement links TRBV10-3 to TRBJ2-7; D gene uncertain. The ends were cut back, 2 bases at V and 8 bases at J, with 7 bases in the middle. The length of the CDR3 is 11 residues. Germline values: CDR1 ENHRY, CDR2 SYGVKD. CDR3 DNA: TGTGCCATCAGTGAGAAGGTTAAGCAGTACTTC. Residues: CAISEKVKQYF.

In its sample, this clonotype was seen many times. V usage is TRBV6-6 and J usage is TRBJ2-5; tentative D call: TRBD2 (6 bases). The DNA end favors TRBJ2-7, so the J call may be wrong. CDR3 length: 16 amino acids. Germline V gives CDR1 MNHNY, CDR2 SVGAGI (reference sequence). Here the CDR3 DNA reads TGTGCCAGCAGTTACTCGTCCGGGGGAAACTCCTACGAGCAGTACTTC. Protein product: CASSYSSGGNSYEQYF.

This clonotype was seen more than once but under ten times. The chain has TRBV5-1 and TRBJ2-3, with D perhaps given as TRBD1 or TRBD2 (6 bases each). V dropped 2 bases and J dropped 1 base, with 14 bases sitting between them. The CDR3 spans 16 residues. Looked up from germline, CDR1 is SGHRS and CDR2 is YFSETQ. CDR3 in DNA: TGCGCCAGCAGCTTACTGAGGGGGGCCGGCACAGATACGCAGTATTTT. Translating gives CASSLLRGAGTDTQYF.

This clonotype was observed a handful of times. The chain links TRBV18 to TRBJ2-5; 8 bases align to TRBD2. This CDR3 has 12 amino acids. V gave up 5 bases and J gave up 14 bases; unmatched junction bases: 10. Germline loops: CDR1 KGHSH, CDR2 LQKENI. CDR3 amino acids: CASSTPTSELYF. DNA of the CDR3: TGTGCCAGCTCAACTCCGACTAGCGAGCTTTACTTC.

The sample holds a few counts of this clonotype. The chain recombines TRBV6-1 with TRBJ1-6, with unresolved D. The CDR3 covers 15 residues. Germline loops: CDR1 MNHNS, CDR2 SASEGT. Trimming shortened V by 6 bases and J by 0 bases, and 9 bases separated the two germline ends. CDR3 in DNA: TGTGCCAGCAGGGACCCGGGCTCCTATAATTCACCCCTCCACTTT. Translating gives CASRDPGSYNSPLHF.

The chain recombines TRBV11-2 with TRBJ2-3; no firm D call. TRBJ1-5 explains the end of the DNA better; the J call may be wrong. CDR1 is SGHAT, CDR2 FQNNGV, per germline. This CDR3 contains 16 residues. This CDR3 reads CASSVSSSGSRNTQHF. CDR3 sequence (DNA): TGTGCCAGCAGCGTTTCCTCTAGCGGGAGTAGGAATACGCAGCATTTT.

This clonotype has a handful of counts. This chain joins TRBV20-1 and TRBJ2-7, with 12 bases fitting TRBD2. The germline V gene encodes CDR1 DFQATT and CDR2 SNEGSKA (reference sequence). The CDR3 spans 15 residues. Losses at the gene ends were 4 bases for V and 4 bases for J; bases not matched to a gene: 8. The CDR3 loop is CSAKPSGGVQYEQYF. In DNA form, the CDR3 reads TGCAGTGCTAAGCCTAGCGGGGGGGTACAATACGAGCAGTACTTC.

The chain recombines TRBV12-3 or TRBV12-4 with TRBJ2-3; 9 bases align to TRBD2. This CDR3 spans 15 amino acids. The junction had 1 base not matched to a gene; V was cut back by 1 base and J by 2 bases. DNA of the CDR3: TGTGCCAGCAGTTTAGAGCGGGGGGTCACAGATACGCAGTATTTT. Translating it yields CASSLERGVTDTQYF.

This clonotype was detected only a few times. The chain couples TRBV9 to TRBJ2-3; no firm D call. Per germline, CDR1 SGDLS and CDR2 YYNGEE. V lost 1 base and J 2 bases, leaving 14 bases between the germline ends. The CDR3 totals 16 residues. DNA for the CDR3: TGTGCCAGCAGCGTATTGCCCCTCCCCTACACAGATACGCAGTATTTT. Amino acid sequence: CASSVLPLPYTDTQYF.

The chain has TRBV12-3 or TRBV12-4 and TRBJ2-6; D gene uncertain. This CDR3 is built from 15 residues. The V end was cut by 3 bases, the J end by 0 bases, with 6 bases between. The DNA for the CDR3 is TGTGCCAGCAGTTTCACAAACTCTGGGGCCAACGTCCTGACTTTC. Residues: CASSFTNSGANVLTF.

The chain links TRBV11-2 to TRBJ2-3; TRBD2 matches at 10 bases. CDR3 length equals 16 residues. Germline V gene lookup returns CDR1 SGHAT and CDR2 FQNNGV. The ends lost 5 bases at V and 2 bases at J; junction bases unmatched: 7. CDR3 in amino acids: CASSLTSGTFTDTQYF. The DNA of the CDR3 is TGTGCCAGCAGCCTAACTAGCGGGACCTTCACAGATACGCAGTATTTT.

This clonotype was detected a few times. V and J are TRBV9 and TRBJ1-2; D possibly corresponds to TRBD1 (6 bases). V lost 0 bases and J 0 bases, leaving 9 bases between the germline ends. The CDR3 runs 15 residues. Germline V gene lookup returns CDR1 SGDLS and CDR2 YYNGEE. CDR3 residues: CASSVAAGANYGYTF. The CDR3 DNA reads TGTGCCAGCAGCGTAGCGGCAGGGGCTAACTATGGCTACACCTTC.

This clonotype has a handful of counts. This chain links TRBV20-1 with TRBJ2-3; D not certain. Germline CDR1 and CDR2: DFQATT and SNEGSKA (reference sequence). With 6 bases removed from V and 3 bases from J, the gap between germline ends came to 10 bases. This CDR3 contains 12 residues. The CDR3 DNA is TGCAGTGCGGGCCTGACGACAGATACGCAGTATTTT. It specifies CSAGLTTDTQYF.

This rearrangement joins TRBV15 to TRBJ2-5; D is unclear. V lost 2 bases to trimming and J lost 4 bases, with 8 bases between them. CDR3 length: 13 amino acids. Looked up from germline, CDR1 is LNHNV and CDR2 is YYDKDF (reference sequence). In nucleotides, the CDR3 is TGTGCCACCAGCAGAAGCAAATTAGAGACCCAGTACTTC. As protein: CATSRSKLETQYF.

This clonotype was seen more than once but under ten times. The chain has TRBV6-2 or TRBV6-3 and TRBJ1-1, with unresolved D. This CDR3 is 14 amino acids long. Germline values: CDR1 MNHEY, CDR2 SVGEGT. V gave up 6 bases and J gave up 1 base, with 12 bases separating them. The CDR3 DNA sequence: TGTGCCAGCAGCATCGACGGACGGAACACTGAAGCTTTCTTT. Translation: CASSIDGRNTEAFF.

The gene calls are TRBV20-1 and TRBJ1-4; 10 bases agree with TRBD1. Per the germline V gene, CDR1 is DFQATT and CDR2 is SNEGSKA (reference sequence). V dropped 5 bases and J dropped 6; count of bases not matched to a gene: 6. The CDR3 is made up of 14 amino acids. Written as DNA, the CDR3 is TGCAGTGCTCCTCCGGGACAGGGGCATGAAAAACTGTTTTTT. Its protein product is CSAPPGQGHEKLFF.

The CDR3: CASSLVLGQVINEQFF. For the CDR3, the DNA is TGCGCCAGCAGCTTGGTCTTGGGACAGGTTATCAATGAGCAGTTCTTC. The chain is built from TRBV5-1 and TRBJ2-1; 8 positions agree with TRBD1. The germline V gene has CDR1 SGHRS and CDR2 YFSETQ. CDR3 length: 16 residues. After removal of 0 bases from V and 6 bases from J, the junction contained 8 bases not matched to a gene. Looking up the rest from reference TRBV5-1 and TRBJ2-1 gives the full variable domain: KAGVTQTPRYLIKTRGQQVTLSCSPISGHRSVSWYQQTPGQGLQFLFEYFSETQRNKGNFPGRFSGRQFSNSRSEMNVSTLELGDSALYLCASSLVLGQVINEQFFGPGTRLTVL.

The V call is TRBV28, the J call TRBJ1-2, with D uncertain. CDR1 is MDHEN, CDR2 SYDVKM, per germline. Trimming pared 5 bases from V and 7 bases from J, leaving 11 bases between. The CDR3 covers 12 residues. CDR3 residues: CASSTPLIGYTF. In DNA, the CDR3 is TGTGCCAGCAGTACCCCTCTTATTGGCTACACCTTC.

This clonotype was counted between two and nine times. CDR3 protein: CASSLVAGEYNEQFF. The CDR3 DNA is TGTGCCAGCAGCTTAGTGGCGGGAGAGTACAATGAGCAGTTCTTC. The rearrangement uses TRBV7-8 and TRBJ2-1; 7 positions agree with TRBD2. Germline CDR1 is SGHVS and CDR2 is FQNEAQ. This CDR3 comprises 15 residues. The V segment lost 1 base and the J segment 4 bases; nucleotides outside the gene matches: 4.

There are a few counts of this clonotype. CDR3 sequence: CSARRFDGSSTDTQYF. The CDR3 DNA reads TGCAGTGCTAGAAGGTTCGACGGGTCTAGCACAGATACGCAGTATTTT. The chain has TRBV20-1 and TRBJ2-3; no clear D. The CDR3 extends over 16 amino acids. V gave up 2 bases and J gave up 0 bases, with 15 bases separating them. Germline assignment: CDR1 DFQATT and CDR2 SNEGSKA (reference sequence).